A selection of T cell receptor beta chains follows, all from one sample in a study of cytomegalovirus exposure and HLA in healthy donors. Profiled with immunoSEQ multiplex PCR; TCRdb holds only in-frame clones, not every one. Of under 130,000 clones listed, about 80% are singletons. Input material: PBMCs. Receptors originate from a man over 45 in good health and CMV-seropositive. Each CDR3 is given with its conserved first and last residue. Each record gives: J gene, V gene, CDR3 protein.

>TRBJ2-2|TRBV5-1
CASSEGPNTGELFF
>TRBJ2-2|TRBV10-3
CAISEMTGWAGELFF
>TRBJ2-2|TRBV4-1
CASSRDTVTGELFF
>TRBJ1-4|TRBV2
CASSTGQAKLFF
>TRBJ1-2|TRBV5-1
CASSLVLSGSYGYTF
>TRBJ2-1|TRBV5-4
CASSLGVGQGAYNEQFF
>TRBJ2-5|TRBV7-3
CASSLGLAAPGTQYF
>TRBJ2-2|TRBV18
CASSMEGTGELFF
>TRBJ2-5|TRBV6-5
CASKGDPGGETQYF
>TRBJ1-1|TRBV30
CAWSARQYTEAFF
>TRBJ2-7|TRBV11-2
CASSFLAGPYEQYF
>TRBJ2-7|TRBV7-2
CASSLAYGSYEQYF
>TRBJ2-3|TRBV5-1
CASSVGLAGGSDTQYF
>TRBJ2-5|TRBV5-1
CASSLAGMGETQYF
>TRBJ2-3|TRBV6-6
CASSTRTGTQYF
>TRBJ1-2|TRBV11-2
CASSLDSGGYGYTF
>TRBJ2-1|TRBV19
CASTLGGADEQFF
>TRBJ2-2|TRBV16
CASSQSSTGELFF
>TRBJ2-7|TRBV2
CASSEQAYSYEQYF
>TRBJ2-1|TRBV5-6
CASSSAGSRHEQFF